A few counts support the clone carrying this T cell receptor beta chain. This sample stems from a study of T-cell reconstitution after alpha-beta-depleted transplantation in children. The library targeted TCRbeta and was prepared with unique molecular identifiers. TCRdb re-derived calls from the PCR reads in MiXCR, one entry per CDR3 protein. The sample includes more than 550,000 distinct CDR3 sequences, 8% to 11% of them seen just once. Per germline, CDR1 SEHNR and CDR2 FQNEAQ (reference sequence). V gave up 7 bases and J gave up 4 bases, with 12 bases separating them. The CDR3 spans 13 residues. The material was PBMCs from the stem cell graft donor, obtained from the stem cell graft. The chain has TRBV7-9 and TRBJ2-3; D is perhaps TRBD1 (6 bases). The TCR sequence derives from a human donor who donated a stem cell graft to a child with acute myeloid leukemia. This CDR3 reads CASNYYRADTQYF. The CDR3 coding sequence is TGTGCCAGCAACTATTACAGGGCAGATACGCAGTATTTT.